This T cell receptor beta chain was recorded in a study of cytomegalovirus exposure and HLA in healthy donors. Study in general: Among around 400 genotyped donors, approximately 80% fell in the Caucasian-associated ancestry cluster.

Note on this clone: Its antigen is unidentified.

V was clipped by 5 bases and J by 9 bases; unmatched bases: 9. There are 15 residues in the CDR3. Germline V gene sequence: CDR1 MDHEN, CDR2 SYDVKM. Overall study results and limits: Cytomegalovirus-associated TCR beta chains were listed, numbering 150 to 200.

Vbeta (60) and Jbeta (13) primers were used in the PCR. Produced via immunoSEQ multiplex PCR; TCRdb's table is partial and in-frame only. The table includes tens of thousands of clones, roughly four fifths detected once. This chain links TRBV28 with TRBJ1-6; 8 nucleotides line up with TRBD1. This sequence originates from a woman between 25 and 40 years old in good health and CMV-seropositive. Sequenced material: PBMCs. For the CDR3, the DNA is TGTGCCAGCAGTCCCCAGGCAGGGGGCCTTTCACCCCTCCACTTT. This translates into CASSPQAGGLSPLHF.